The clone carrying this T cell receptor (beta chain) has only a few counts. Germline V gene sequence: CDR1 MNHNS, CDR2 SASEGT. V gave up 1 base and J gave up 5 bases; unmatched junction bases: 8. This CDR3 spans 15 amino acids. This record belongs to a study of blood T cell repertoires in COVID-19. Measured with immunoSEQ multiplex PCR; TCRdb has only the in-frame clones, and not every one. The sample holds some 33,000 clones, approximately 91% seen once. Material: peripheral blood. This sequence joins TRBV6-1 and TRBJ2-7; 7 nucleotides agree with TRBD2. The receptor's source is a human donor in a cohort sampled during active COVID-19. CDR3 sequence: CASSEGGTILHEQYF. DNA of the CDR3: TGTGCCAGCAGTGAAGGGGGGACTATCCTCCACGAGCAGTACTTC.